Presented here are 3 T cell receptor beta chains from one specimen sequenced in a study of CD8 T cells in Susac syndrome. With random hexamers, about 0.5 to 1 ug RNA was reverse transcribed. TCRdb re-derived calls from the immunoSEQ multiplex PCR reads in MiXCR, one entry per CDR3 protein. Among tens of thousands of distinct CDR3 sequences listed, about 93% were seen once. The sequenced material came from CD8+ T cells from PBMCs. The receptors were sampled from a human donor in good health.

This clonotype occurred a few times. This chain joins TRBV27 and TRBJ2-5, with D maybe TRBD2 (7 bases). Germline CDR1 MNHEY, CDR2 SMNVEV (reference sequence). This CDR3 is built from 12 residues. V was trimmed by 5 bases and J by 5 bases, leaving 9 bases between them. The DNA for the CDR3 is TGTGCCAGCAGTCCGGGGGGCGAGACCCAGTACTTC. It is translated as CASSPGGETQYF.

This chain links TRBV5-6 with TRBJ1-2, with a tentative D call TRBD1 (5 bases). Deletions cut 3 bases from V and 5 bases from J, with 20 bases between. The CDR3 has 16 amino acids. CDR1 is SGHDT, CDR2 YYEEEE, per germline. CDR3 DNA: TGTGCCAGCAGCTGGGGGTCCAGGCAGGTCCTGTATGGCTACACCTTC. This sequence encodes CASSWGSRQVLYGYTF.

The chain couples TRBV5-1 to TRBJ2-7; D is ambiguous. Germline V gene sequence: CDR1 SGHRS, CDR2 YFSETQ. V lost 4 bases and J lost 4, with 12 bases in between. The CDR3 is 13 residues long. CDR3 sequence (DNA): TGCGCCAGCAGCATGAACCATCCTTACGAGCAGTACTTC. The encoded protein is CASSMNHPYEQYF.